This TCR beta chain was identified during a study of radiation and T cells in renal cell carcinoma. The assay was immunoSEQ multiplex PCR, and TCRdb's table has in-frame clones only and misses some. This sample yields about 59,000 clones, of which over 70% are seen a single time; 7.3% belongs to the top ten. The time point here: baseline pretreatment blood. Described treatment: 15 Gy SBRT to primary tumor, nephrectomy 4 weeks later. Clear cell pathology was present in this patient's renal cell carcinoma. The ends were cut back, 6 bases at V and 8 bases at J, with 17 bases in the middle. CDR1 is LNHDA and CDR2 is SQIVND in the germline V gene (reference sequence). The CDR3 contains 14 residues.

The sequences come from blood, collected from a patient whose treatment included radiotherapy and nephrectomy. The TCR was taken from a man in his fifties or sixties with renal cell carcinoma. V usage is TRBV19 and J usage is TRBJ1-5; D is uncertain. The CDR3 DNA is TGTGCCAGTAGCCCGGGTGGTCCATATGAGCCCCAGCATTTT. This codes for CASSPGGPYEPQHF.